This paragraph covers one TCR beta chain sequence. What it binds is not known. These data are taken from a study of response to subunit inactivated influenza vaccine. Broader study findings: Seasonal influenza vaccination, on each occasion, was suggested by the authors to recruit few new T cells.

Each CDR3 protein gets one entry after TCRdb re-called the RT-PCR reads with MiXCR. The sample holds some 520,000 distinct CDR3 sequences, 16% seen once. The length of the CDR3 is 14 residues. V lost 6 bases and J 5 bases, leaving 16 bases between the germline ends. Germline V gene data show CDR1 as MNHNS and CDR2 as SASEGT. The specimen was CD4+ T cells sorted from PBMCs, collected around 25 months after vaccination. This sequence originates from a man aged 50 to 75 who received an inactivated influenza vaccine. This chain uses TRBV6-1 with TRBJ2-5; the D is unclear. This chain's CDR3 is CASSPRRTGETQYF. CDR3 bases: TGTGCCAGCAGCCCTCGAAGGACCGGGGAGACCCAGTACTTC.